The clone carrying this TCR beta chain was seen more than once but under ten times. The antigen remains unidentified. The germline V gene encodes CDR1 LGHNA and CDR2 YSLEER. The CDR3 length is 15 residues. The V end was cut by 1 base, the J end by 8 bases, with 14 bases between. A sample-barcoded 5' primer and a J-beta primer mix were used in a second PCR of about 6 to 12 cycles. TCRdb processed the 5' RACE reads anew with MiXCR; each CDR3 protein has one entry. The repertoire consists of over 600,000 distinct CDR3 sequences, with approximately 40% occurring once and the leading ten covering roughly 30%. The sample comes from a study of blood T cells in healthy people across ages. Study findings and constraints: Considered underestimates were the diversity estimates obtained from one million T cells.

The chain recombines TRBV4-3 with TRBJ1-4; D remains ambiguous. The TCR was taken from an elderly man in good health. The sequencing sample was made of blood. The CDR3 coding sequence is TGCGCCAGCAGCCAAGGTGTCGGGCAGCAGGAAAAACTGTTTTTT. Translating it yields CASSQGVGQQEKLFF.